One and the same sample provided the 21 T cell receptor beta chains below, sequenced in a study of response to subunit inactivated influenza vaccine. TCRdb reprocessed the RT-PCR reads with MiXCR, giving one entry per CDR3 protein. The table lists 650,000 to 850,000 distinct CDR3 sequences, approximately 13% of them singletons. Sequenced here: PBMCs from blood, sampled approximately 15 days before vaccination. The receptors were sampled from a man between 45 and 60 years old who received an inactivated influenza vaccine.

This sequence joins TRBV5-6 and TRBJ2-7; TRBD1 agrees at 8 bases. J was trimmed by 6 bases and V by 3 bases; bases with no gene match: 5. The germline V gene encodes CDR1 SGHDT and CDR2 YYEEEE. CDR3 size: 13 residues. CDR3 DNA sequence: TGTGCCAGCAGCTCGGACAGGGTGAGCGAGCAGTACTTC. Translating gives CASSSDRVSEQYF. The full variable domain, with the rest looked up from reference TRBV5-6 and TRBJ2-7, is DAGVTQSPTHLIKTRGQQVTLRCSPKSGHDTVSWYQQALGQGPQFIFQYYEEEERQRGNFPDRFSGHQFPNYSSELNVNALLLGDSALYLCASSSDRVSEQYFGPGTRLTVT.

This clonotype was seen ten or more times. The V and J genes are TRBV25-1 and TRBJ2-1; 8 bases fit TRBD2. V lost 5 bases and J lost 2; bases outside the gene matches: 8. The CDR3 runs to 16 residues. Germline V gives CDR1 MGHDK, CDR2 SYGVNS. CDR3 DNA: TGTGCCAGCAGTTTGGGAGGACTAGCTGCCTACAATGAGCAGTTCTTC. Encoded protein: CASSLGGLAAYNEQFF.

This chain connects TRBV7-2 to TRBJ1-2; no clear D. The germline V gene has CDR1 SGHTA and CDR2 FQGNSA. CDR3 size: 13 residues. V lost 5 bases and J lost 12, with 19 bases in between. The CDR3 region has the DNA TGTGCCAGCAGCGCCCGGTACGGTACCCCGGACACCTTC. Its translation: CASSARYGTPDTF.

This clonotype was observed a few times. The J gene is TRBJ2-1, the V gene TRBV6-5; 10 bases align to TRBD2. The CDR3 covers 16 residues. Germline V gene data show CDR1 as MNHEY and CDR2 as SVGAGI. The V and J ends lost 2 bases and 4 bases, in that order; junction bases with no gene match: 5. This CDR3 is CASSYPWTSGYNEQFF. CDR3 sequence (DNA): TGTGCCAGCAGTTACCCATGGACTAGCGGATACAATGAGCAGTTCTTC.

This clonotype occurred many times. V usage is TRBV12-3 or TRBV12-4 and J usage is TRBJ1-1, with D uncertain. The CDR3 covers 13 residues. V was cut by 6 bases and J by 0 bases, with 8 bases left in between. The CDR3 bases are TGTGCCAGCAGACATAGACTGAACACTGAAGCTTTCTTT. This encodes CASRHRLNTEAFF.

This clonotype has only a few counts. The gene calls are TRBV4-2 and TRBJ2-2, with a weak D call TRBD2 (6 bases). The length of the CDR3 is 15 residues. Trimming took 4 bases from V and 5 from J, leaving 14 bases between them. CDR1 and CDR2 (germline): LGHNA, YNFKEQ. The CDR3 loop reads CASSRGGPQTGELFF. In DNA form, the CDR3 reads TGTGCCAGCAGCCGAGGAGGGCCCCAAACCGGGGAGCTGTTTTTT.

The V gene is TRBV3-1, the J gene TRBJ2-3; 9 nucleotides line up with TRBD1. This CDR3 is built from 15 residues. CDR1 LGHDT and CDR2 YNNKEL come from the germline V gene (reference sequence). The V and J ends lost 0 bases and 6 bases, in that order; junction bases with no gene match: 4. DNA of the CDR3: TGTGCCAGCAGCCAAGATTGGACAGGGGAGGATACGCAGTATTTT. Translating gives CASSQDWTGEDTQYF.

This rearrangement joins TRBV5-5 to TRBJ1-1; 8 nucleotides match TRBD1. Germline trimming cut 2 bases from V and 4 bases from J; bases unmatched to any gene: 10. The CDR3 spans 16 residues. Germline V lookup: CDR1 SGHKS, CDR2 YYEKEE (reference sequence). CDR3: CASSFQGAPTTTEAFF. For the CDR3, the DNA is TGTGCCAGCAGCTTTCAGGGGGCTCCTACTACCACTGAAGCTTTCTTT.

This clonotype was seen a handful of times. This sequence joins TRBV6-2 or TRBV6-3 and TRBJ2-5; TRBD1 might be the D (6 bases). The germline gives CDR1 MNHEY, CDR2 SVGEGT. This CDR3 spans 15 amino acids. V lost 0 bases and J 5 bases, leaving 13 bases between the germline ends. The CDR3 DNA is TGTGCCAGCAGTTACTCGATGGGGGCGTGGGAGACCCAGTACTTC. This encodes CASSYSMGAWETQYF.

This clonotype was found a few times. The gene calls are TRBV29-1 and TRBJ2-1; D remains ambiguous. Germline-derived CDR1 and CDR2 are SQVTM and ANQGSEA. V was shortened by 5 bases and J by 0 bases, with 8 bases between the two germline ends. CDR3 size: 13 residues. CDR3 DNA sequence: TGCAGCGTTCGACCAAGCTCCTACAATGAGCAGTTCTTC. This codes for CSVRPSSYNEQFF.

This clonotype was observed a few times. This chain links TRBV6-2 or TRBV6-3 with TRBJ2-4, with D maybe TRBD1 (5 bases). V was trimmed by 3 bases and J by 0 bases, leaving 15 bases between them. CDR3 length: 17 residues. Looked up from germline, CDR1 is MNHEY and CDR2 is SVGEGT. This CDR3 is CASSYWSTTVAKNIQYF. DNA for the CDR3: TGTGCCAGCAGTTATTGGAGTACGACAGTAGCCAAAAACATTCAGTACTTC.

This clonotype has a handful of counts. The rearrangement joins TRBV9 to TRBJ2-1; 15 bases are a match to TRBD2. The ends lost 3 bases at V and 3 bases at J; junction bases unmatched: 10. Germline lookup yields CDR1 SGDLS and CDR2 YYNGEE. CDR3 length equals 19 residues. In DNA form, the CDR3 reads TGTGCCAGCAGCGCGTCCGGGACTAGCGGGGGGTTTTTCTACAATGAGCAGTTCTTC. Translated: CASSASGTSGGFFYNEQFF.

The genes are TRBV30 and TRBJ2-5, with 7 bases fitting TRBD1. The CDR3 runs to 13 residues. V dropped 2 bases and J dropped 5; count of bases not matched to a gene: 5. CDR1 is GTSNPN and CDR2 is SVGIG in the germline V gene (reference sequence). The CDR3 here is CAWSQGVHETQYF. The CDR3 region has the DNA TGTGCCTGGAGTCAGGGGGTACACGAGACCCAGTACTTC.

The rearrangement joins TRBV29-1 to TRBJ1-3; TRBD1 is a possible D gene (5 bases). V was cut by 6 bases and J by 1 base, with 10 bases left in between. Germline V gene data show CDR1 as SQVTM and CDR2 as ANQGSEA. This CDR3 comprises 13 residues. The CDR3: CSVTEGSGNTIYF. The CDR3 DNA follows: TGCAGCGTAACGGAGGGGTCTGGAAACACCATATATTTT.

This clonotype has just a few counts. The V call is TRBV7-3, the J call TRBJ2-7; D unclear. Trimming left V 5 bases short and J 5 bases short, with 22 bases between. Per germline, CDR1 SGHTA and CDR2 FQGTGA. This CDR3 is 16 amino acids long. The CDR3 DNA is TGTGCCAGCAGCCCCGAGGTGGAGAGGAGTAGTAACGAGCAGTACTTC. The encoded protein is CASSPEVERSSNEQYF.

This clonotype was picked up many times. The V and J genes are TRBV6-1 and TRBJ2-1, with TRBD2 matching 12 bases. The CDR3 loop spans 16 amino acids. From germline, CDR1 is MNHNS and CDR2 SASEGT. The J segment lost 4 bases and the V segment lost 6 bases, leaving 7 bases of the junction unmatched. CDR3 in DNA: TGTGCCAGCAGGCCTAGCGGGAGGGCTATGTACAATGAGCAGTTCTTC. Translating gives CASRPSGRAMYNEQFF.

This chain joins TRBV6-1 and TRBJ2-1; 9 bases are shared with TRBD2. V gave up 7 bases and J gave up 6 bases; unmatched junction bases: 7. The CDR3 has 14 amino acids. Germline V lookup: CDR1 MNHNS, CDR2 SASEGT. CDR3 DNA sequence: TGTGCCAGCATGGTGACTAGCGGAACCAATGAGCAGTTCTTC. Translation gives CASMVTSGTNEQFF.

This chain joins TRBV5-1 and TRBJ2-1; TRBD2 agrees at 11 bases. The CDR3 totals 16 residues. The germline CDR1 and CDR2 sequences are SGHRS and YFSETQ. The J segment lost 4 bases and the V segment lost 2 bases, leaving 5 bases of the junction unmatched. The CDR3 reads CASSFTSGGLYNEQFF. CDR3 DNA: TGCGCCAGCAGCTTCACTAGCGGGGGCTTATACAATGAGCAGTTCTTC.

This clonotype turned up a few times. This chain joins TRBV29-1 and TRBJ2-3; 9 bases align to TRBD1. The CDR3 contains 17 residues. Per the germline V gene, CDR1 is SQVTM and CDR2 is ANQGSEA. V lost 7 bases and J lost 3; bases outside the gene matches: 17. Written as DNA, the CDR3 is TGCAGCGCGGATGAAACAGGGACAGGGTTTTTTACAGATACGCAGTATTTT. It is translated as CSADETGTGFFTDTQYF.

This clonotype has ten or more counts. The chain combines TRBV4-3 with TRBJ1-3; maybe TRBD1 (5 bases). Trimming stripped 4 bases from V and 0 bases from J, with 16 bases between. The length of the CDR3 is 17 residues. Germline-derived CDR1 and CDR2 are LGHNA and YSLEER. The CDR3 region has the DNA TGCGCCAGCAGCCGGGACGACTTCTTAAGCTCTGGAAACACCATATATTTT. This sequence encodes CASSRDDFLSSGNTIYF.

The V call is TRBV24-1, the J call TRBJ2-5; 9 bases match TRBD1. The CDR3 is 14 residues long. V was clipped by 0 bases and J by 7 bases; unmatched bases: 2. Germline assignment: CDR1 KGHDR and CDR2 SFDVKD. In DNA form, the CDR3 reads TGTGCCACCAGTGATTTGAACAGGGGGCTGACCCAGTACTTC. This sequence encodes CATSDLNRGLTQYF.